These T cell receptor beta chains were read from a single sample in a study of T cells in Graves' hyperthyroidism and ophthalmopathy. TCRdb reanalysed the multiplex PCR reads using MiXCR and keeps one entry per CDR3 protein. The repertoire holds roughly 420,000 distinct CDR3 sequences, 12% to 15% seen once, with 5% to 6% in the top ten. Material: blood. These receptors were collected from a woman aged 18-30 years with Graves' hyperthyroidism. The CDR3 runs from the conserved cysteine through the conserved F or W. D genes are given only for firm matches. Some rows have no size entry. The others give once, few or many, or a class for an expanded clone.

>TRBJ1-2|15|.|TRBV9|many
CASSPGQGYLDGYTF
TGTGCCAGCAGCCCTGGACAAGGTTACCTTGATGGCTACACCTTC
>TRBJ2-5|15|.|TRBV5-1|few
CASSSSGTSQETQYF
TGCGCCAGCAGCTCCTCAGGAACCAGTCAGGAGACCCAGTACTTC
>TRBJ2-7|16|.|TRBV3-1|few
CASSQVHGSETYEQYF
TGTGCCAGCAGCCAAGTTCACGGGAGTGAGACCTACGAGCAGTACTTC
>TRBJ2-1|13|.|TRBV6-2/TRBV6-3|many
CASRDNSYNEQFF
TGTGCCAGCAGGGACAACTCCTACAATGAGCAGTTCTTC
>TRBJ2-5|17|TRBD2|TRBV28|.
CASSPVGLAGLQETQYF
TGTGCCAGCAGCCCTGTCGGACTAGCGGGACTACAAGAGACCCAGTACTTC
>TRBJ1-3|15|TRBD1|TRBV5-1|few
CASSSQGAGGNTIYF
TGCGCCAGCAGCTCGCAGGGGGCAGGTGGAAACACCATATATTTT
>TRBJ2-1|14|TRBD1|TRBV20-1|many
CSARVQGALHEQFF
TGCAGTGCTAGAGTCCAGGGGGCGCTTCATGAGCAGTTCTTC
>TRBJ2-4|10|TRBD1|TRBV20-1|many
CSATGQGQYF
TGCAGTGCTACCGGACAGGGTCAGTACTTC
>TRBJ2-5|14|TRBD1|TRBV20-1|many
CSAGGQGFSETQYF
TGCAGTGCCGGAGGACAGGGGTTTTCGGAGACCCAGTACTTC
>TRBJ2-3|17|.|TRBV3-1|many
CASSHRPSSHVADTQYF
TGTGCCAGCAGCCATAGACCTAGTTCACACGTGGCAGATACGCAGTATTTT
>TRBJ1-2|15|.|TRBV7-9|.
CASSSQTFVGYGYTF
TGTGCCAGCAGCTCCCAAACGTTCGTGGGGTATGGCTACACCTTC
>TRBJ2-5|15|.|TRBV19|.
CGSSLSGGEAETQYF
TGTGGCAGTAGCCTCTCCGGCGGAGAGGCGGAGACCCAGTACTTC
>TRBJ2-3|14|.|TRBV12-3/TRBV12-4|few
CASNIGLDTDTQYF
TGTGCCAGCAATATCGGACTCGACACAGATACGCAGTATTTT
>TRBJ2-5|16|TRBD2|TRBV10-3|.
CAISESIAGGRETQYF
TGTGCCATCAGTGAGTCTATAGCGGGGGGAAGAGAGACCCAGTACTTC
>TRBJ2-1|16|.|TRBV9|.
CASSSNRGKGYNEQFF
TGTGCCAGCAGCTCAAACCGGGGGAAGGGCTACAATGAGCAGTTCTTC
>TRBJ2-3|16|.|TRBV12-3/TRBV12-4|many
CASTPQLGAGTDTQYF
TGTGCCAGCACGCCCCAACTAGGGGCCGGCACAGATACGCAGTATTTT
>TRBJ2-7|16|TRBD2|TRBV2|many
CASREGLAGRSNEQYF
TGTGCCAGCAGGGAGGGACTAGCGGGAAGATCCAACGAGCAGTACTTC
>TRBJ2-7|13|.|TRBV6-5|many
CASSYSIGYEQYF
TGTGCCAGCAGTTACTCGATCGGCTACGAGCAGTACTTC
>TRBJ2-2|12|.|TRBV15|many
CATSTNTGELFF
TGTGCCACCAGCACGAACACCGGGGAGCTGTTTTTT
>TRBJ2-3|14|.|TRBV12-3/TRBV12-4|.
CASSSDKGLNTQYF
TGTGCCAGCAGTTCCGACAAGGGGTTAAATACGCAGTATTTT